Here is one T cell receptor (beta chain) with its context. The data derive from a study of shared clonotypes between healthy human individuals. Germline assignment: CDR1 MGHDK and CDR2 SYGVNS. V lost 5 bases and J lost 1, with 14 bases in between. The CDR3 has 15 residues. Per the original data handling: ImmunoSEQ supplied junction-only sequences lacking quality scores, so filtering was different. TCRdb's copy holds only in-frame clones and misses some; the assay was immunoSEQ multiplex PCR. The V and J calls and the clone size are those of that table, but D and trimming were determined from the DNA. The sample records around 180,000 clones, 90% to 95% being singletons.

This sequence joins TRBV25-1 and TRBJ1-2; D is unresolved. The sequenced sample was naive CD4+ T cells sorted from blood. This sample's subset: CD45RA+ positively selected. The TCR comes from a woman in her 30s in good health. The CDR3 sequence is CASSSSLGINYGYTF. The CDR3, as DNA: TGTGCCAGCAGTTCTAGCCTCGGCATTAACTATGGCTACACCTTC.